This section outlines one TCR beta chain sequence together with its context. Its antigen remains unidentified. The data originate from a study of OX40 agonist ivuxolimab in advanced cancers. Study in general: Given to patients was ivuxolimab, an agonistic anti-OX40 (CD134) antibody. Regarding the study as a whole: Several nonresponders also turned out to have low normalized T-cell clonal expansion. Averaging showed that CD8+ T cells had more expanded clones than CD4+ did.

TCRdb's table, derived via immunoSEQ multiplex PCR, lists solely in-frame clones and lacks some. The data show about 64,000 clones, roughly 80% seen once. Germline CDR1 KGHSH, CDR2 LQKENI. V was shortened by 6 bases and J by 9 bases, with 15 bases between the two germline ends. This CDR3 spans 14 amino acids. The sequence was collected from an adult with an advanced solid tumor such as melanoma, head and neck, liver or kidney cancer. V and J are TRBV18 and TRBJ1-6; D may be TRBD1 (6 bases). The specimen was CD4+ or CD8+ T cells sorted from blood, collected in a trial of the OX40 agonist ivuxolimab. The CDR3 DNA follows: TGTGCCAGCTCTCCAGGAGGACAGTCTTCACCCCTCCACTTT. Translation: CASSPGGQSSPLHF.